This section outlines one T cell receptor (beta chain) sequence together with its context. Profiled with immunoSEQ multiplex PCR; TCRdb holds only in-frame clones, not every one. The sample includes about 180,000 clones, roughly 89% seen only once; the top ten take approximately 2.5%. This sample stems from a study of blood T cell repertoires in COVID-19. Germline V lookup: CDR1 SGHNT, CDR2 YYREEE (reference sequence). The CDR3 sequence is 16 residues long. With 2 bases clipped from V and 4 bases from J, the junction kept 8 bases outside the gene matches. Adults between roughly 18 and 95 years of age took part from about two dozen US areas.

The rearrangement links TRBV5-4 to TRBJ2-5; 10 nucleotides agree with TRBD2. The receptor comes from a middle-aged woman with acute COVID-19. The sequenced sample consisted of PBMCs or T cells enriched from blood (not recorded which). CDR3: CASSLGQRGGLETQYF. CDR3 DNA sequence: TGTGCCAGCAGCTTAGGGCAGCGGGGGGGCCTAGAGACCCAGTACTTC.